Listed below are T cell receptor beta chains from one sample, sequenced in a study of blood T cell repertoires in COVID-19. Profiling relied on immunoSEQ multiplex PCR, and the TCRdb table lists in-frame clones only, not all of them. The data contain fewer than 15,000 clones, roughly 80% of them seen just once; the ten biggest clones take up roughly 28%. Material: peripheral blood. These receptors were taken from a human donor in a cohort sampled during active COVID-19. Both conserved end residues are part of each CDR3. The D gene is left open where the match is weak. Not every row has a clone size; where given, it reads once, few, many or a size class.

v_call: TRBV4-1; d_call: NA; clone_size: NA; j_call: TRBJ1-5; cdr3_aa: CASSQDTGYGQPQHF; cdr3_nt: TGCGCCAGCAGCCAAGATACGGGGTATGGTCAGCCCCAGCATTTT
v_call: TRBV7-2; d_call: NA; clone_size: NA; j_call: TRBJ2-2; cdr3_aa: CASSLAGLAITGELFF; cdr3_nt: TGTGCCAGCAGCTTAGCTGGGCTAGCGATCACCGGGGAGCTGTTTTTT
v_call: TRBV6-5; d_call: NA; clone_size: NA; j_call: TRBJ2-2; cdr3_aa: CASRSADSSTGELFF; cdr3_nt: TGTGCCAGCAGATCAGCGGATAGTAGCACCGGGGAGCTGTTTTTT
v_call: TRBV27; d_call: NA; clone_size: NA; j_call: TRBJ1-1; cdr3_aa: CASSLSMVRMNTEAFF; cdr3_nt: TGTGCCAGCAGTTTATCGATGGTGAGGATGAACACTGAAGCTTTCTTT
v_call: TRBV6-6; d_call: NA; clone_size: few; j_call: TRBJ2-2; cdr3_aa: CASKQTANTGELFF; cdr3_nt: TGTGCCAGCAAACAGACCGCGAACACCGGGGAGCTGTTTTTT
v_call: TRBV6-5; d_call: TRBD1; clone_size: NA; j_call: TRBJ2-7; cdr3_aa: CASRTGAYEQYF; cdr3_nt: TGTGCCAGTAGGACAGGCGCCTACGAGCAGTACTTC
v_call: TRBV19; d_call: TRBD2; clone_size: once; j_call: TRBJ2-1; cdr3_aa: CASSIVLAGVYEQFF; cdr3_nt: TGTGCCAGTAGTATCGTACTAGCGGGAGTTTATGAGCAGTTCTTC
v_call: TRBV6-5; d_call: NA; clone_size: NA; j_call: TRBJ2-7; cdr3_aa: CASSPTVLPYEQYF; cdr3_nt: TGTGCCAGCAGCCCGACAGTTCTGCCCTACGAGCAGTACTTC
v_call: TRBV7-9; d_call: NA; clone_size: few; j_call: TRBJ2-5; cdr3_aa: CASSLATGGFAGETQYF; cdr3_nt: TGTGCCAGCAGCTTAGCCACTGGCGGCTTTGCGGGAGAGACCCAGTACTTC
v_call: TRBV19; d_call: NA; clone_size: NA; j_call: TRBJ1-1; cdr3_aa: CASSPTVNTEAFF; cdr3_nt: TGTGCCAGTAGTCCGACAGTGAACACTGAAGCTTTCTTT
v_call: TRBV3-1/TRBV3-2; d_call: TRBD1; clone_size: NA; j_call: TRBJ1-4; cdr3_aa: CASSRTGEGGEKLFF; cdr3_nt: TGTGCCAGCAGCCGGACAGGGGAAGGGGGTGAAAAACTGTTTTTT
v_call: TRBV27; d_call: NA; clone_size: NA; j_call: TRBJ1-6; cdr3_aa: CASSLRNSPLHF; cdr3_nt: TGTGCCAGCAGTTTGAGAAATTCACCCCTCCACTTT
v_call: TRBV19; d_call: TRBD2; clone_size: NA; j_call: TRBJ2-7; cdr3_aa: CASSTSGTISYEQYF; cdr3_nt: TGTGCCAGTAGTACGTCCGGGACTATATCCTACGAGCAGTACTTC
v_call: TRBV13; d_call: NA; clone_size: NA; j_call: TRBJ1-1; cdr3_aa: CASTLQGGHTEAFF; cdr3_nt: TGTGCCAGCACCCTACAGGGAGGGCACACTGAAGCTTTCTTT
v_call: TRBV4-1; d_call: TRBD2; clone_size: NA; j_call: TRBJ2-7; cdr3_aa: CASSQEPSGSYEQYF; cdr3_nt: TGCGCCAGCAGCCAAGAGCCTAGCGGGAGTTACGAGCAGTACTTC
v_call: TRBV5-1; d_call: TRBD2; clone_size: NA; j_call: TRBJ2-1; cdr3_aa: CASGPSGSNEQFF; cdr3_nt: TGCGCCAGCGGCCCTAGCGGGAGCAATGAGCAGTTCTTC
v_call: TRBV6-5; d_call: NA; clone_size: NA; j_call: TRBJ2-5; cdr3_aa: CASTRVGLQETQYF; cdr3_nt: TGTGCCAGCACCAGGGTGGGTTTGCAAGAGACCCAGTACTTC
v_call: TRBV4-3; d_call: NA; clone_size: NA; j_call: TRBJ2-5; cdr3_aa: CASSQDVNSFPAGTQYF; cdr3_nt: TGCGCCAGCAGCCAAGATGTGAATAGCTTCCCTGCGGGGACCCAGTACTTC
v_call: TRBV7-2; d_call: NA; clone_size: NA; j_call: TRBJ1-1; cdr3_aa: CASSPGQRNTEAFF; cdr3_nt: TGTGCCAGCAGCCCCGGACAAAGGAACACTGAAGCTTTCTTT
v_call: TRBV6-5; d_call: NA; clone_size: NA; j_call: TRBJ1-3; cdr3_aa: CARGRSGYSGNTIYF; cdr3_nt: TGTGCCAGAGGGAGGTCCGGATACTCTGGAAACACCATATATTTT
v_call: TRBV2; d_call: TRBD2; clone_size: few; j_call: TRBJ2-7; cdr3_aa: CASLYRAGGPHEQYF; cdr3_nt: TGTGCCAGCCTTTACAGAGCGGGAGGGCCCCACGAGCAGTACTTC
v_call: TRBV7-9; d_call: TRBD1; clone_size: once; j_call: TRBJ2-3; cdr3_aa: CASSSKGGQGGTDTQYF; cdr3_nt: TGTGCCAGCAGCTCTAAGGGAGGACAGGGTGGCACAGATACGCAGTATTTT
v_call: TRBV9; d_call: NA; clone_size: NA; j_call: TRBJ2-1; cdr3_aa: CASSVGSGGPEGYNEQFF; cdr3_nt: TGTGCCAGCAGCGTAGGGTCCGGGGGGCCCGAGGGGTACAATGAGCAGTTCTTC
v_call: TRBV30; d_call: TRBD1; clone_size: NA; j_call: TRBJ1-3; cdr3_aa: CAWSTGQGDTIYF; cdr3_nt: TGTGCCTGGAGTACGGGACAGGGGGACACCATATATTTT
v_call: TRBV7-9; d_call: TRBD2; clone_size: NA; j_call: TRBJ2-1; cdr3_aa: CASSSNGLAGSSYNEQFF; cdr3_nt: TGTGCCAGCAGCTCGAATGGACTAGCGGGTAGCTCCTACAATGAGCAGTTCTTC
v_call: TRBV15; d_call: TRBD1; clone_size: once; j_call: TRBJ2-7; cdr3_aa: CATSSTGEGTYEQYF; cdr3_nt: TGTGCCACCAGCAGTACAGGGGAAGGAACCTACGAGCAGTACTTC
v_call: TRBV4-3; d_call: NA; clone_size: medium-sized; j_call: TRBJ2-7; cdr3_aa: CASSQYESPTYEQYF; cdr3_nt: TGCGCCAGCAGCCAATATGAGAGTCCAACCTACGAGCAGTACTTC
v_call: TRBV28; d_call: TRBD2; clone_size: NA; j_call: TRBJ2-1; cdr3_aa: CASRKLAGSNEQFF; cdr3_nt: TGTGCCAGCAGGAAACTAGCGGGTTCAAATGAGCAGTTCTTC
v_call: TRBV9; d_call: TRBD1; clone_size: NA; j_call: TRBJ2-3; cdr3_aa: CASSAEAFRGDTQYF; cdr3_nt: TGTGCCAGCAGCGCGGAAGCGTTCAGGGGGGATACGCAGTATTTT
v_call: TRBV19; d_call: NA; clone_size: NA; j_call: TRBJ1-2; cdr3_aa: CASSMEKTNYGYTF; cdr3_nt: TGTGCCAGTAGTATGGAGAAAACTAACTATGGCTACACCTTC
v_call: TRBV5-1; d_call: TRBD2; clone_size: NA; j_call: TRBJ2-5; cdr3_aa: CASSPGLAGRVPQETQYF; cdr3_nt: TGCGCCAGCAGCCCCGGACTAGCGGGAAGAGTCCCTCAAGAGACCCAGTACTTC
v_call: TRBV7-9; d_call: NA; clone_size: once; j_call: TRBJ2-1; cdr3_aa: CASSLALRGRDEQFF; cdr3_nt: TGTGCCAGCAGCTTAGCCCTAAGGGGCAGGGATGAGCAGTTCTTC
v_call: TRBV6-5; d_call: NA; clone_size: NA; j_call: TRBJ2-1; cdr3_aa: CASSTPRGNEQFF; cdr3_nt: TGTGCCAGCAGCACCCCCAGGGGCAATGAGCAGTTCTTC
v_call: TRBV4-3; d_call: NA; clone_size: NA; j_call: TRBJ2-6; cdr3_aa: CASSQDLQSGANVLTF; cdr3_nt: TGCGCCAGCAGCCAAGATCTCCAGTCTGGGGCCAACGTCCTGACTTTC
v_call: TRBV5-1; d_call: TRBD1; clone_size: NA; j_call: TRBJ1-1; cdr3_aa: CASSFLSPTQGARTEAFF; cdr3_nt: TGCGCCAGCAGCTTTTTGTCCCCAACCCAGGGGGCGCGCACTGAAGCTTTCTTT
v_call: TRBV9; d_call: TRBD1; clone_size: NA; j_call: TRBJ2-7; cdr3_aa: CASSVGGTGDLYEQYF; cdr3_nt: TGTGCCAGCAGCGTAGGGGGGACAGGGGATCTCTACGAGCAGTACTTC